This TCR beta chain originates from a study of shared clonotypes between healthy human individuals. In regard to this clone: Its antigen is unknown.

Naive CD4+ cells were CD45RA-selected; the remaining cells were memory. Germline lookup yields CDR1 ENHRY and CDR2 SYGVKD. The CDR3 is made up of 15 amino acids. The V and J ends lost 2 bases and 5 bases respectively, with 13 bases between them. Study results and limitations: With a handful of donors compared, 4% to 5% of naive CD4 clonotypes were shared. Rarefaction indicated that sorted-subset sequencing remained incomplete although depth was large. Among donors, clonotype sharing was expected to be affected by sequencing depth.

The data were produced by immunoSEQ multiplex PCR, yet TCRdb's version contains in-frame clones alone and is incomplete. Of millions of clones listed, 85% to 95% were seen once; the top ten hold around 0.13%. Sequenced: naive CD4+ T cells sorted from blood. Subset given: CD45RA+ positively selected. The rearrangement joins TRBV10-3 to TRBJ2-1, with D perhaps matching TRBD1 (6 bases). The clonotype originates from a man aged 18 to 29 in good health. CDR3 region: CAISEPGQRNNEQFF. The CDR3 DNA is TGTGCCATCAGTGAGCCCGGACAGAGAAACAATGAGCAGTTCTTC.